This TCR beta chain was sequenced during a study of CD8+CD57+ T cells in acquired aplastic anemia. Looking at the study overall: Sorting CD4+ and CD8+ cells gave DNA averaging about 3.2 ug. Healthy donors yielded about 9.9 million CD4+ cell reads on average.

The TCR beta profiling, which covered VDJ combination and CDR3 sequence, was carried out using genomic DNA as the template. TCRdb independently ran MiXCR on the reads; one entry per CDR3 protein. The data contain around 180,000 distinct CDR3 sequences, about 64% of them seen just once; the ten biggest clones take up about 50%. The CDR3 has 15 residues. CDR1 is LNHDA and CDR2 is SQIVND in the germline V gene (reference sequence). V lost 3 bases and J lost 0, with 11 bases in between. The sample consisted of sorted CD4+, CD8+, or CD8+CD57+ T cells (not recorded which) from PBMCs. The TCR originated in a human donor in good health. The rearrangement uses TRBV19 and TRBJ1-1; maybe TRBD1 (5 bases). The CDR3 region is CASSMGSGMNTEAFF. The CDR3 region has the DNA TGTGCCAGTAGTATGGGTTCAGGGATGAACACTGAAGCTTTCTTT.